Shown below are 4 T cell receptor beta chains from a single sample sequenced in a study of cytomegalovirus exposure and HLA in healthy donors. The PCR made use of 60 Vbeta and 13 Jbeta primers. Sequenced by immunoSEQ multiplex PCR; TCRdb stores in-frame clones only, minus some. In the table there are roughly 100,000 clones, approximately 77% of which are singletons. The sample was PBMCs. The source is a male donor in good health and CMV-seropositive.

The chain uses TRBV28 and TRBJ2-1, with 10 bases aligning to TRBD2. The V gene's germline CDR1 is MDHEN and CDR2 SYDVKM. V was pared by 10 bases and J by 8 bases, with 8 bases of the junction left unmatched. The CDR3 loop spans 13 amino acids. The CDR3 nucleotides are TGTGCCACCGAAGCGGGAGGGTCATATGAGCAGTTCTTC. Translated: CATEAGGSYEQFF.

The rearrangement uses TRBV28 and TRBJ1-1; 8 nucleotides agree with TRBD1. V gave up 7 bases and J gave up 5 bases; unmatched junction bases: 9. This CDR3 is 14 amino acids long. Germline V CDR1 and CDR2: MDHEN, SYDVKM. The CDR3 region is CASTGQGKGTEAFF. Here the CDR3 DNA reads TGTGCCAGCACTGGACAGGGAAAGGGAACTGAAGCTTTCTTT.

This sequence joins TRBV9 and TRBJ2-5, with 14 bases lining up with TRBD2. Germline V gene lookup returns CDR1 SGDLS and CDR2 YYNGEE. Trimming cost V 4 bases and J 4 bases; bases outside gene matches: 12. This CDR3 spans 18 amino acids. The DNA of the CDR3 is TGTGCCAGCAGCCCAGGACTAGCGGGGGGAGGTCACCGAGAGACCCAGTACTTC. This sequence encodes CASSPGLAGGGHRETQYF.

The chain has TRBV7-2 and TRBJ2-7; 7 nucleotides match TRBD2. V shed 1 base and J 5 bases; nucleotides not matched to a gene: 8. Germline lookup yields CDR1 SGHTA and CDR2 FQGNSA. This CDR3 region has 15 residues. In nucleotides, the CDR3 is TGTGCCAGCAGCTTAGTCGCGGGAGAGGAGGACGAGCAGTACTTC. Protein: CASSLVAGEEDEQYF. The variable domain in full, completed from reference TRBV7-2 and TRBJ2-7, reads GAGVSQSPSNKVTEKGKDVELRCDPISGHTALYWYRQSLGQGLEFLIYFQGNSAPDKSGLPSDRFSAERTGGSVSTLTIQRTQQEDSAVYLCASSLVAGEEDEQYFGPGTRLTVT.